These T cell receptor beta chains were read from a single sample in a study of OX40 agonist ivuxolimab in advanced cancers. The assay was immunoSEQ multiplex PCR, and TCRdb's table has in-frame clones only and misses some. This sample has more than 35,000 clones, with approximately 80% found just once. The material was CD4+ or CD8+ T cells sorted from blood, obtained in a trial of the OX40 agonist ivuxolimab. The receptor source for this set is an adult with an advanced solid tumor such as melanoma, head and neck, liver or kidney cancer. Both conserved end residues are part of each CDR3. Each record gives: V gene, clone size, J gene, D gene, CDR3 protein, CDR3 DNA. A D gene is named only where the DNA matches it firmly. Only part of the rows carry a size: once, few, many, or a class if the clone is expanded.

V: TRBV4-1
size: -
J: TRBJ2-3
D: -
CDR3: CASSQDVFEVSDTQYF
DNA: TGCGCCAGCAGCCAAGATGTTTTCGAAGTTTCAGATACGCAGTATTTT

V: TRBV11-2
size: few
J: TRBJ1-2
D: -
CDR3: CASSLGVGYGYTF
DNA: TGTGCCAGCAGCTTAGGGGTTGGCTATGGCTACACCTTC

V: TRBV4-1
size: -
J: TRBJ2-7
D: -
CDR3: CASSQDGPPTPYEQYF
DNA: TGCGCCAGCAGCCAAGATGGGCCACCAACCCCCTACGAGCAGTACTTC

V: TRBV5-4
size: -
J: TRBJ2-5
D: TRBD1
CDR3: CASSPRTGDKTQYF
DNA: TGTGCCAGCAGTCCACGTACAGGGGATAAGACCCAGTACTTC

V: TRBV19
size: -
J: TRBJ1-2
D: TRBD1
CDR3: CASLQGAGYGYTF
DNA: TGTGCCAGTCTACAGGGGGCTGGTTATGGCTACACCTTC

V: TRBV10-3
size: -
J: TRBJ1-2
D: -
CDR3: CASSYMRGGYTF
DNA: TGTGCCAGCAGTTATATGAGGGGAGGCTACACCTTC

V: TRBV6-1
size: once
J: TRBJ1-3
D: -
CDR3: CASRGRSSGNTIYF
DNA: TGTGCCAGCAGGGGCAGAAGTTCTGGAAACACCATATATTTT

V: TRBV6-6
size: -
J: TRBJ1-1
D: -
CDR3: CASSYSREVEAFF
DNA: TGTGCCAGCAGTTACTCGAGAGAGGTCGAGGCTTTCTTT

V: TRBV7-9
size: -
J: TRBJ2-2
D: TRBD2
CDR3: CASSPPFRLAGNTGELFF
DNA: TGTGCCAGCAGCCCGCCCTTCCGACTAGCGGGTAACACCGGGGAGCTGTTTTTT

V: TRBV4-1
size: -
J: TRBJ1-2
D: -
CDR3: CASSQDFEESYGYTF
DNA: TGCGCCAGCAGCCAAGATTTCGAGGAGAGCTATGGCTACACCTTC

V: TRBV28
size: few
J: TRBJ1-1
D: -
CDR3: CASSTLGGGGVNTEAFF
DNA: TGTGCCAGCAGTACATTAGGGGGGGGAGGGGTGAACACTGAAGCTTTCTTT

V: TRBV5-4
size: -
J: TRBJ2-5
D: TRBD2
CDR3: CASSSNGGKETQYF
DNA: TGTGCCAGCAGTTCAAACGGGGGGAAAGAGACCCAGTACTTC